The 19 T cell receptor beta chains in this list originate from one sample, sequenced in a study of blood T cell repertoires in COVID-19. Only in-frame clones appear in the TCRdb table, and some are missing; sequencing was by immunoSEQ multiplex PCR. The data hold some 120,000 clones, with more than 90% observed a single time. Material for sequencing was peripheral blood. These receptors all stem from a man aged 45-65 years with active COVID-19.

The chain's CDR3 is CASSGGQGADIQYF. The CDR3 DNA sequence: TGTGCCAGCAGCGGGGGACAGGGGGCAGACATTCAGTACTTC. The chain uses TRBV9 and TRBJ2-4; 12 positions match TRBD1. J was trimmed by 8 bases and V by 3 bases; bases with no gene match: 3. Germline V gene lookup returns CDR1 SGDLS and CDR2 YYNGEE. The CDR3 contains 14 residues.

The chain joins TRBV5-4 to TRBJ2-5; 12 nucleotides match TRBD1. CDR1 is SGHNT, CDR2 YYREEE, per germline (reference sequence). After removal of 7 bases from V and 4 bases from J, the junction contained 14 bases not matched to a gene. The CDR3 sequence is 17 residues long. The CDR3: CASQRGGGQGAPETQYF. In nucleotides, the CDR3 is TGTGCCAGCCAACGAGGGGGGGGACAGGGGGCGCCAGAGACCCAGTACTTC.

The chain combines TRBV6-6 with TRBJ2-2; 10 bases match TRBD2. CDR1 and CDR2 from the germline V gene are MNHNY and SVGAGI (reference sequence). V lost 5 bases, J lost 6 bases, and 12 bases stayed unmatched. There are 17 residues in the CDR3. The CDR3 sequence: CASSPTPLSGGAGELFF. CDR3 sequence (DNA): TGTGCCAGCAGTCCTACCCCCCTCAGCGGGGGGGCCGGGGAGCTGTTTTTT.

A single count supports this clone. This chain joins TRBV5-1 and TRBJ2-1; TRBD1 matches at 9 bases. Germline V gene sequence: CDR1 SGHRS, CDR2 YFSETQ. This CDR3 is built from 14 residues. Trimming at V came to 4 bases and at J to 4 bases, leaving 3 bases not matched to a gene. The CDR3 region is CASSEGQGYNEQFF. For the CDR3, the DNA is TGCGCCAGCAGCGAAGGACAGGGGTACAATGAGCAGTTCTTC.

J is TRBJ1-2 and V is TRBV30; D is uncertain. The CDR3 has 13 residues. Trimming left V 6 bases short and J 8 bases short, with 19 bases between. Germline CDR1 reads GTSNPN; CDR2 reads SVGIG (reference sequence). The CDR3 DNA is TGTGCCTGCCTCGGCGGGAACCCCGGAGGCTACACCTTC. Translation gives CACLGGNPGGYTF.

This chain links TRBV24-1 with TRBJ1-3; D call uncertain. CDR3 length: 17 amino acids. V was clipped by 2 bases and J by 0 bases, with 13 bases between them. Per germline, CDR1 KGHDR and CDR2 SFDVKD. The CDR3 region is CATSDSAPGNSGNTIYF. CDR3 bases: TGTGCCACCAGTGATTCAGCCCCCGGGAACTCTGGAAACACCATATATTTT.

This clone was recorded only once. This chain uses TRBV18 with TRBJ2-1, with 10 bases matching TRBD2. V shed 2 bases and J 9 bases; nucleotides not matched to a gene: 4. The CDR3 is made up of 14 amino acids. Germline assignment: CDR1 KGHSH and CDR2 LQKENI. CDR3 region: CASSPSGRAGEQFF. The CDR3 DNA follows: TGTGCCAGCTCACCAAGCGGGAGGGCCGGTGAGCAGTTCTTC.

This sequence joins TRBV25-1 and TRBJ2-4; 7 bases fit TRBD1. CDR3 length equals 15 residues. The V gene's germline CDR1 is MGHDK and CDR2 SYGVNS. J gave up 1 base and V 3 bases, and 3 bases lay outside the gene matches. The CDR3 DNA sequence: TGTGCCAGCAGTGAGGTACAGGGGGCCAAAAACATTCAGTACTTC. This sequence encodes CASSEVQGAKNIQYF.

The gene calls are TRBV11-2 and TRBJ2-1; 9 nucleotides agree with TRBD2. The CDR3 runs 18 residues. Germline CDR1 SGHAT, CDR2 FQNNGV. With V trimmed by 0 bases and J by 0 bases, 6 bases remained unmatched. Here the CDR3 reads CASSLDFSGGPSYNEQFF. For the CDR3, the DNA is TGTGCCAGCAGCTTAGATTTCAGCGGGGGGCCCTCCTACAATGAGCAGTTCTTC. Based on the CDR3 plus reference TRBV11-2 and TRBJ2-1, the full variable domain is EAGVAQSPRYKIIEKRQSVAFWCNPISGHATLYWYQQILGQGPKLLIQFQNNGVVDDSQLPKDRFSAERLKGVDSTLKIQPAKLEDSAVYLCASSLDFSGGPSYNEQFFGPGTRLTVL.

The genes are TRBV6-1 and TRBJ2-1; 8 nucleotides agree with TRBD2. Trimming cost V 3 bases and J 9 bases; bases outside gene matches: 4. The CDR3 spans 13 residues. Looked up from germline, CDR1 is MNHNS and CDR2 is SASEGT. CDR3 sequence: CASSDGRAFEQFF. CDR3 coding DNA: TGTGCCAGCAGTGACGGGAGGGCCTTTGAGCAGTTCTTC.

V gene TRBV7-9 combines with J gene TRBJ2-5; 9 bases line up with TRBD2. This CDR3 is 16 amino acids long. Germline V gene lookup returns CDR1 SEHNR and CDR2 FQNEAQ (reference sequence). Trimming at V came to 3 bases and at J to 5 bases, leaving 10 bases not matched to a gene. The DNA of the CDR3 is TGTGCCAGCAGCTTCCCCGGCGGGGGGGCCGATGAGACCCAGTACTTC. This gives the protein CASSFPGGGADETQYF.

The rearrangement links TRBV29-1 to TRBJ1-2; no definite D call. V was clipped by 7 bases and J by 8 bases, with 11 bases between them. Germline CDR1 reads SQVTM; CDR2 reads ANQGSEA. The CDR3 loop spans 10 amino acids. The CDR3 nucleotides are TGCAGCGCATACAGCGGCGGCTACACCTTC. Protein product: CSAYSGGYTF. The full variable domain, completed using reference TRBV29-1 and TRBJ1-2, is SAVISQKPSRDICQRGTSLTIQCQVDSQVTMMFWYRQQPGQSLTLIATANQGSEATYESGFVIDKFPISRPNLTFSTLTVSNMSPEDSSIYLCSAYSGGYTFGSGTRLTVV.

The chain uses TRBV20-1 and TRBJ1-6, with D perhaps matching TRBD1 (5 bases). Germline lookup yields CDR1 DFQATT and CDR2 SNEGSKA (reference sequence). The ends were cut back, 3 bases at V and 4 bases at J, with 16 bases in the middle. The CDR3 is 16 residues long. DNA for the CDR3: TGCAGTGCTAGTCGGTCGGGGGACCTGTATAATTCACCCCTCCACTTT. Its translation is CSASRSGDLYNSPLHF.

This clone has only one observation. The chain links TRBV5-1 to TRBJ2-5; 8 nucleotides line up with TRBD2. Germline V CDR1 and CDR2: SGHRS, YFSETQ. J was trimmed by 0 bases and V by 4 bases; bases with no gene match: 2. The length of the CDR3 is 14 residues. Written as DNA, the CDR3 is TGCGCCAGCAGCCGGGGGGGCTACCAAGAGACCCAGTACTTC. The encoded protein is CASSRGGYQETQYF. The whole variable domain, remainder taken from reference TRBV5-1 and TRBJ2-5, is KAGVTQTPRYLIKTRGQQVTLSCSPISGHRSVSWYQQTPGQGLQFLFEYFSETQRNKGNFPGRFSGRQFSNSRSEMNVSTLELGDSALYLCASSRGGYQETQYFGPGTRLLVL.

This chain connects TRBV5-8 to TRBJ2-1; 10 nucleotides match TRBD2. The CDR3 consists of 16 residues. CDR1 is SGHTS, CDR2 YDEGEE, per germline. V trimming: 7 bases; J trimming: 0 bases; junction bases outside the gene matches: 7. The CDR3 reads CASAGLARSSYNEQFF. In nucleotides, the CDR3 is TGTGCCAGCGCGGGACTAGCGCGAAGCTCCTACAATGAGCAGTTCTTC.

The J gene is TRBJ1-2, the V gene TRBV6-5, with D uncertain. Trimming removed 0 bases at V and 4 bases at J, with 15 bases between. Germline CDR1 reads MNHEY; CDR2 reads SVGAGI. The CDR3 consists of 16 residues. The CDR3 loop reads CASSYSVRATVYGYTF. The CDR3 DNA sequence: TGTGCCAGCAGTTACTCGGTGAGGGCCACGGTCTATGGCTACACCTTC.

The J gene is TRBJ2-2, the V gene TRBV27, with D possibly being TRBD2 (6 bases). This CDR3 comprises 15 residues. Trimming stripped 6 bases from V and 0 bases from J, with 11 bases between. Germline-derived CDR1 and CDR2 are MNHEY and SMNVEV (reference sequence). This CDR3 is CASRQLASNTGELFF. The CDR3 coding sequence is TGTGCCAGCAGGCAACTAGCTTCGAACACCGGGGAGCTGTTTTTT.

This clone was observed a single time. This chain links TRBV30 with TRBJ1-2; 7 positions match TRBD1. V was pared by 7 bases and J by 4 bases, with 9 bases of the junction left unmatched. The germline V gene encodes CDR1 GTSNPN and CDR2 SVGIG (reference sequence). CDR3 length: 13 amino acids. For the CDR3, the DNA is TGTGCCTTAAATACGGGGACAGTCTATGGCTACACCTTC. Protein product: CALNTGTVYGYTF. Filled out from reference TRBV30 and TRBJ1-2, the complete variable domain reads SQTIHQWPATLVQPVGSPLSLECTVEGTSNPNLYWYRQAAGRGLQLLFYSVGIGQISSEVPQNLSASRPQDRQFILSSKKLLLSDSGFYLCALNTGTVYGYTFGSGTRLTVV.

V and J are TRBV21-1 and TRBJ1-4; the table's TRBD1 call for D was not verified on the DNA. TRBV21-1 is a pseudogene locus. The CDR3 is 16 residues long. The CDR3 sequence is CASSKLSFAGNEKLFF. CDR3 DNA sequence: TGTGCCAGCAGCAAACTTTCCTTTGCAGGTAATGAAAAACTGTTTTTT.